This entry is about one T cell receptor beta chain. No antigen is known for it. The data were taken from a study of a mutant IDH1 vaccine in newly diagnosed glioma. As for the study in general: Across weeks 1, 3, 5, 7, 11, 15, 19 and 23, patients received a vaccination each time, eight in all. Mean patient age was approximately 40 years; about 62% were male and roughly 38% female.

Method: immunoSEQ multiplex PCR; TCRdb's copy keeps in-frame clones and lacks some. There are under 70,000 clones in the sample; around 84% occur only once, and around 7% lies in the top ten. General study results and limits: Variations in leading peripheral T cell clonotypes appeared to have no connection with pseudoprogression.

Time point defined: week 5, during vaccination. Mutant IDH1 20-mer peptide, at 300 ug, made up each vaccine dose, with topical imiquimod. The sequences come from PBMCs, collected from a glioma patient whose treatment included an IDH1 peptide vaccine. This clonotype originated in a woman between 50 and 59 years old with glioma.

Written as DNA, the CDR3 is TGTGCCAGCAGTTACCTGACAGGGGGCAAGTTTTATGGCTACACCTTC. It yields the protein CASSYLTGGKFYGYTF. J is TRBJ1-2 and V is TRBV6-5; 10 bases line up with TRBD1. The trim removed 2 bases at V and 5 bases at J, leaving 8 bases unmatched. The CDR3 is made up of 16 amino acids. The V gene's germline CDR1 is MNHEY and CDR2 SVGAGI.